The entry below describes one T cell receptor beta chain. The sample comes from a study of blood T cell repertoires in COVID-19. Study as a whole: From T cells, B-cell-depleted T cells, or PBMCs came the material, which was cDNA or gDNA.

CDR1 and CDR2 from the germline V gene are GTSNPN and SVGIG (reference sequence). The CDR3 has 12 residues. V gave up 2 bases and J gave up 8 bases, with 12 bases separating them. The table came from immunoSEQ multiplex PCR; TCRdb's copy has only in-frame clones and leaves some out. The table has approximately 100,000 clones, approximately 92% seen once. Sequences were obtained from peripheral blood. The rearrangement links TRBV30 to TRBJ1-2; D unresolved. The source of this sequence is a man between 45 and 60 years old with active COVID-19. The CDR3 here is CAWSPRRSGYTF. As DNA, the CDR3 is TGTGCCTGGAGTCCCCGACGTAGCGGCTACACCTTC.